The rows below give T cell receptor beta chains drawn from one sample of a study of post-analysis software for immune sequencing data. TCRdb analysed the PCR reads with MiXCR anew, one entry per CDR3 protein. Among about 770,000 distinct CDR3 sequences, 46% were seen once, and the ten largest hold over 4.5%. The sample comprised blood. These receptors were obtained from a girl aged 5 to 17 with multiple sclerosis. Both conserved end residues are part of each CDR3. The order of the fields is clone size, D gene, CDR3 length, V gene, J gene, CDR3 protein, CDR3 DNA. The D gene is left open where the match is weak. Expanded clones get a size class; other rows say once, few or many, or leave the size out.

.	.	15	TRBV7-9	TRBJ2-6	CASSLDDSGANVLTF	TGTGCCAGCAGCCTAGACGACTCTGGGGCCAACGTCCTGACTTTC
.	TRBD2	15	TRBV7-2	TRBJ2-7	CASRSVAGDKGEQYF	TGTGCCAGCAGGTCCGTAGCGGGAGATAAAGGCGAGCAGTACTTC
.	TRBD2	16	TRBV15	TRBJ2-7	CATSRDSGTSVYEQYF	TGTGCCACCAGCAGAGATTCGGGGACTAGCGTATACGAGCAGTACTTC
.	.	17	TRBV18	TRBJ2-7	CASSPPSTTSGSYEQYF	TGTGCCAGCTCACCACCTTCCACGACCAGTGGTTCCTACGAGCAGTACTTC
once	.	14	TRBV30	TRBJ1-1	CAWTTGTTNTEAFF	TGTGCCTGGACCACCGGGACAACTAACACTGAAGCTTTCTTT
.	.	16	TRBV6-5	TRBJ1-6	CASSYSLGGGGSPLHF	TGTGCCAGCAGTTACTCGTTGGGAGGCGGTGGTTCACCCCTCCACTTT
.	TRBD2	14	TRBV29-1	TRBJ2-1	CSVVTSTSYNEQFF	TGCAGCGTTGTGACTAGCACCTCATACAATGAGCAGTTCTTC
.	TRBD2	15	TRBV29-1	TRBJ2-3	CSVVGTSGSTDTQYF	TGCAGCGTTGTAGGGACTAGCGGGAGTACAGATACGCAGTATTTT
.	TRBD1	16	TRBV7-2	TRBJ2-7	CASSLAGTGVGNEQYF	TGTGCCAGCAGCTTAGCCGGGACAGGGGTGGGCAATGAGCAGTACTTC
few	TRBD2	15	TRBV6-6	TRBJ2-3	CASSFLAGGSDTQYF	TGTGCCAGCAGTTTCTTAGCGGGAGGTTCAGATACGCAGTATTTT
.	.	16	TRBV5-1	TRBJ1-5	CASSLGLSTSGQPQHF	TGCGCCAGCAGCTTGGGCCTTTCTACTTCAGGGCAGCCCCAGCATTTT
few	.	15	TRBV7-9	TRBJ1-4	CASSIPGIIVEKLFF	TGTGCCAGCAGCATCCCAGGGATAATAGTCGAAAAACTGTTTTTT